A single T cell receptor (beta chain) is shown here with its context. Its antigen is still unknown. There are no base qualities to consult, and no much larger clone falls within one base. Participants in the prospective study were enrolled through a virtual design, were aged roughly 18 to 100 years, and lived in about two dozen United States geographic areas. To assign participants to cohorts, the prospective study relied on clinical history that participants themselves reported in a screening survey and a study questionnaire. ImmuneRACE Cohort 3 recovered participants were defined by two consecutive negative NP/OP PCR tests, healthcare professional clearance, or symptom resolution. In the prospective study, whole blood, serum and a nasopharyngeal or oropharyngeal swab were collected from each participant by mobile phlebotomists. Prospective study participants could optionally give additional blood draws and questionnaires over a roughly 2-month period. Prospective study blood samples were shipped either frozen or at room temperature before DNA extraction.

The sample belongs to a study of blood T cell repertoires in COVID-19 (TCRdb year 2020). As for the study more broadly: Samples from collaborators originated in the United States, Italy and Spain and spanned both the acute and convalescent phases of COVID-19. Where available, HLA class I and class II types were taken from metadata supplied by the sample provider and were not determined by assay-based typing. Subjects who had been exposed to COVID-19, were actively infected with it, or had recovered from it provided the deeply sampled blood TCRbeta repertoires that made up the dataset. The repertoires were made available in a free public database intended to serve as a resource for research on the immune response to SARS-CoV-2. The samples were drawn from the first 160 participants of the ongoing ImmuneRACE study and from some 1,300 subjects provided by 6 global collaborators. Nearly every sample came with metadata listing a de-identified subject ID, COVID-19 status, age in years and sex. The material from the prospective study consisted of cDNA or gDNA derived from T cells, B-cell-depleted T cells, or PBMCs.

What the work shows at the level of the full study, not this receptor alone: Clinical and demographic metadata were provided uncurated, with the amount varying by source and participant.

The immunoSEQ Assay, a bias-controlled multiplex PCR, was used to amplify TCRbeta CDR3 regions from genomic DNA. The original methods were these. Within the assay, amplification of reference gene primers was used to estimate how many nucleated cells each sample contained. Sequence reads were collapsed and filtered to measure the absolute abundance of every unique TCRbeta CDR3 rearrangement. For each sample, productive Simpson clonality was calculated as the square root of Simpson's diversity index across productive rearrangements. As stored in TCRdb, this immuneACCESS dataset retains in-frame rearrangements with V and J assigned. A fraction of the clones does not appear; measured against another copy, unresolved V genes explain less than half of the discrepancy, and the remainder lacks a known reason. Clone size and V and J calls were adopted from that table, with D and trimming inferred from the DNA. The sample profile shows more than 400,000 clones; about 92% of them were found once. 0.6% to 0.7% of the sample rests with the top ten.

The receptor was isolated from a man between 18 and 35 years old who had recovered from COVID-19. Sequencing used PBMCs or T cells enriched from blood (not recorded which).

The CDR3 region reads CAWTAGGSNQPQHF. In nucleotide form, the sequence is TGTGCCTGGACCGCAGGGGGAAGCAATCAGCCCCAGCATTTT. Recombination connected TRBV30 to TRBJ1-5, with TRBD1 identical over 7 junction bases. V loses 4 bases at its end and J loses 1 base; junction bases beyond the gene matches: 4. The CDR3 holds 14 amino acids from the cysteine to the phenylalanine. The sequence is cut down to CDR3 DNA, 42 bases in frame from base 1. From a lookup of the germline V gene (reference sequence), CDR1 and CDR2 are GTSNPN and SVGIG.